Presented here are 26 T cell receptor beta chains from one specimen sequenced in a study of response to subunit inactivated influenza vaccine. TCRdb ran MiXCR on the RT-PCR reads and lists one entry per CDR3 protein. The table has 500,000 to 650,000 distinct CDR3 sequences, about 7.6% seen once. Sequenced here: PBMCs from blood, sampled roughly 24 months after vaccination. These receptor sequences come from a man between 50 and 69 years old who received an inactivated influenza vaccine.

The genes are TRBV20-1 and TRBJ2-4; tentatively, D is TRBD2 (7 bases). V gave up 3 bases and J gave up 6 bases, with 18 bases separating them. The germline CDR1 and CDR2 sequences are DFQATT and SNEGSKA (reference sequence). There are 15 residues in the CDR3. The CDR3 DNA reads as TGCAGTGCTAGTCCCCCCGGGGGAGGGGGAAACATTCAGTACTTC. Translation: CSASPPGGGGNIQYF.

This clonotype appeared a few times. The gene calls are TRBV5-1 and TRBJ2-3; D uncertain. V was pared by 4 bases and J by 5 bases, with 11 bases between. Germline V gene sequence: CDR1 SGHRS, CDR2 YFSETQ. The CDR3 loop spans 13 amino acids. CDR3 coding DNA: TGCGCCAGCAGCCCCTCCGGTATAGATACGCAGTATTTT. Translating gives CASSPSGIDTQYF.

There are many counts of this clonotype. The V call is TRBV6-2 or TRBV6-3, the J call TRBJ1-1, with D possibly matching TRBD1 (5 bases). Germline V gene lookup returns CDR1 MNHEY and CDR2 SVGEGT. V shed 6 bases and J shed 10 bases, with 12 bases lying between them. The CDR3 length is 11 residues. CDR3 DNA sequence: TGTGCCAGCAGCACCGGGACGACAGCTTTCTTT. It translates to CASSTGTTAFF.

This chain joins TRBV6-1 and TRBJ2-2; D is ambiguous. V lost 7 bases to trimming and J lost 6 bases, with 12 bases between them. CDR1 and CDR2 (germline): MNHNS, SASEGT. This CDR3 is 13 amino acids long. In DNA, the CDR3 is TGTGCCAGCAATCGGTTCGTCTCCGGGGAGCTGTTTTTT. It codes for CASNRFVSGELFF.

This clonotype appeared a few times. The V and J genes are TRBV7-6 and TRBJ2-7; D possibly corresponds to TRBD2 (6 bases). Germline V gene lookup returns CDR1 SGHVS and CDR2 FNYEAQ. This CDR3 contains 15 residues. Trimming cost V 1 base and J 3 bases, with 13 bases left between them. The CDR3: CASSLDGSIFYEQYF. In DNA, the CDR3 is TGTGCCAGCAGCTTAGACGGGAGTATCTTCTACGAGCAGTACTTC.

This clonotype was counted many times. The chain is built from TRBV20-1 and TRBJ2-5, with D possibly matching TRBD1 (5 bases). CDR1 is DFQATT and CDR2 is SNEGSKA in the germline V gene (reference sequence). CDR3 size: 15 residues. V shed 0 bases and J shed 1 base, with 12 bases lying between them. CDR3: CSARDTETVQETQYF. In DNA form, the CDR3 reads TGCAGTGCTAGAGATACCGAGACAGTCCAAGAGACCCAGTACTTC.

The table lists this clonotype with a few counts. The chain combines TRBV12-3 or TRBV12-4 with TRBJ1-4; possible D gene TRBD1, 5 bases. This CDR3 has 14 residues. The germline V and J ends were trimmed by 2 bases and 8 bases, with 12 bases remaining between them. For the CDR3, the DNA is TGTGCCAGCAGTTTATGGGGACTTCGGGAAAAACTGTTTTTT. Translation: CASSLWGLREKLFF.

The gene calls are TRBV18 and TRBJ1-1; D uncertain. Germline loops: CDR1 KGHSH, CDR2 LQKENI. CDR3 length: 15 amino acids. V gave up 3 bases and J gave up 1 base, with 12 bases separating them. For the CDR3, the DNA is TGTGCCAGCTCACCGCCCGCGCGGACGAACACTGAAGCTTTCTTT. Encoded protein: CASSPPARTNTEAFF.

The chain employs TRBV20-1 and TRBJ2-3; TRBD1 matches 8 bases. Germline assignment: CDR1 DFQATT and CDR2 SNEGSKA (reference sequence). J gave up 5 bases and V 6 bases, and 7 bases lay outside the gene matches. The CDR3 is made up of 13 amino acids. CDR3 sequence reads: CSARQGRLDTQYF. The CDR3 region has the DNA TGCAGTGCAAGACAGGGGCGCTTAGATACGCAGTATTTT.

This clonotype has only a few counts. The chain couples TRBV27 to TRBJ2-7; TRBD2 aligns across 7 bases. Germline V gene lookup returns CDR1 MNHEY and CDR2 SMNVEV (reference sequence). This CDR3 has 17 amino acids. The V gene end was trimmed by 5 bases and the J gene end by 1 base; junction bases not matched to a gene: 14. CDR3 DNA sequence: TGTGCCAGCAGTCCCTTAGCGGGCCGTTTGATATCCTACGAGCAGTACTTC. This codes for CASSPLAGRLISYEQYF.

This clonotype showed up just a few times. The V gene is TRBV5-4, the J gene TRBJ2-3, with D perhaps TRBD2 (6 bases). The CDR3 loop spans 15 amino acids. V gave up 1 base and J gave up 4 bases, with 13 bases separating them. The V gene's germline CDR1 is SGHNT and CDR2 YYREEE (reference sequence). CDR3 residues: CASSLRGRSPDTQYF. For the CDR3, the DNA is TGTGCCAGCAGCTTGCGAGGGAGGTCCCCAGATACGCAGTATTTT. The full variable domain, in which reference TRBV5-4 and TRBJ2-3 provide the parts outside the CDR3, is ETGVTQSPTHLIKTRGQQVTLRCSSQSGHNTVSWYQQALGQGPQFIFQYYREEENGRGNFPPRFSGLQFPNYSSELNVNALELDDSALYLCASSLRGRSPDTQYFGPGTRLTVL.

Here the CDR3 reads CASSTDRVALEQYF. The DNA for the CDR3 is TGTGCCAGCAGCACGGACAGGGTGGCCCTCGAGCAGTACTTC. This rearrangement joins TRBV5-6 to TRBJ2-7; 8 bases match TRBD1. CDR1 is SGHDT and CDR2 is YYEEEE in the germline V gene. CDR3 length equals 14 residues. After removal of 4 bases from V and 6 bases from J, the junction contained 9 bases not matched to a gene.

J is TRBJ1-1 and V is TRBV29-1; possible D gene TRBD1, 6 bases. The CDR3 totals 15 residues. CDR1 SQVTM and CDR2 ANQGSEA come from the germline V gene. Trimming took off 4 bases at V and 1 base at J, with 16 bases between the two ends. CDR3 region: CSVGFSTGPNTEAFF. The CDR3 DNA follows: TGCAGCGTTGGTTTCTCGACAGGACCGAACACTGAAGCTTTCTTT. Using reference TRBV29-1 and TRBJ1-1 for the parts outside the CDR3, the full variable domain is SAVISQKPSRDICQRGTSLTIQCQVDSQVTMMFWYRQQPGQSLTLIATANQGSEATYESGFVIDKFPISRPNLTFSTLTVSNMSPEDSSIYLCSVGFSTGPNTEAFFGQGTRLTVV.

The genes are TRBV20-1 and TRBJ2-1; D gene unclear. This CDR3 contains 14 residues. Germline loops: CDR1 DFQATT, CDR2 SNEGSKA (reference sequence). Trimming took off 3 bases at V and 10 bases at J, with 19 bases between the two ends. CDR3 loop: CSARVSGRDREQFF. DNA of the CDR3: TGCAGTGCTAGGGTATCGGGTAGGGATAGGGAGCAGTTCTTC.

At least ten counts were recorded for this clonotype. This sequence joins TRBV20-1 and TRBJ2-1, with 9 bases lining up with TRBD2. CDR1 DFQATT and CDR2 SNEGSKA come from the germline V gene (reference sequence). The CDR3 has 16 amino acids. V was pared by 3 bases and J by 4 bases, with 10 bases of the junction left unmatched. Here the CDR3 reads CSASRLAGLIYNEQFF. Here the CDR3 DNA reads TGCAGTGCTAGCCGTCTAGCGGGGCTAATTTACAATGAGCAGTTCTTC.

This clonotype appeared many times. J is TRBJ2-2 and V is TRBV29-1, with unresolved D. Looked up from germline, CDR1 is SQVTM and CDR2 is ANQGSEA. The V end lost 0 bases, the J end lost 3 bases, and 11 bases lay between the germline ends. This CDR3 is 15 amino acids long. As DNA, the CDR3 is TGCAGCGTTGAAGAATGGGCAGCTGACACCGGGGAGCTGTTTTTT. Amino acid sequence: CSVEEWAADTGELFF.

The gene calls are TRBV20-1 and TRBJ1-6; D is unclear. The germline V gene has CDR1 DFQATT and CDR2 SNEGSKA (reference sequence). With 3 bases removed from V and 7 bases from J, the gap between germline ends came to 10 bases. This CDR3 has 13 amino acids. The CDR3 reads CSARAQNNSPLHF. CDR3 in DNA: TGCAGTGCTAGGGCCCAGAACAATTCACCCCTCCACTTT.

The V gene is TRBV2, the J gene TRBJ1-6, with D perhaps matching TRBD1 (5 bases). The CDR3 has 16 residues. Germline assignment: CDR1 SNHLY and CDR2 FYNNEI. V was clipped by 2 bases and J by 5 bases, with 13 bases between them. The CDR3 bases are TGTGCCAGCAGTGAAATGGGGCCTAGGGATAATTCACCCCTCCACTTT. Translating gives CASSEMGPRDNSPLHF. The whole variable domain, remainder taken from reference TRBV2 and TRBJ1-6, is EPEVTQTPSHQVTQMGQEVILRCVPISNHLYFYWYRQILGQKVEFLVSFYNNEISEKSEIFDDQFSVERPDGSNFTLKIRSTKLEDSAMYFCASSEMGPRDNSPLHFGNGTRLTVT.

This clonotype came up many times. The J gene is TRBJ2-1, the V gene TRBV4-3; no clear D gene. Between the trimmed V and J ends, which lost 2 bases and 5 bases, there was a span of 1 base. The CDR3 sequence is 11 residues long. Looked up from germline, CDR1 is LGHNA and CDR2 is YSLEER. The CDR3 region is CASSQNNEQFF. The CDR3 DNA follows: TGCGCCAGCAGCCAAAACAATGAGCAGTTCTTC.

The chain couples TRBV6-1 to TRBJ2-5; 8 bases map to TRBD1. The CDR3 is 15 amino acids. Trimming cost V 7 bases and J 5 bases; bases outside gene matches: 12. The germline gives CDR1 MNHNS, CDR2 SASEGT. The CDR3 spells CASTRDRRVGETQYF. DNA for the CDR3: TGTGCCAGCACCCGGGACAGGCGCGTCGGGGAGACCCAGTACTTC.

This rearrangement joins TRBV7-9 to TRBJ2-3; weak D call: TRBD2 (5 bases). CDR3 length: 13 residues. The germline CDR1 and CDR2 sequences are SEHNR and FQNEAQ (reference sequence). V was cut by 4 bases and J by 2 bases, with 7 bases left in between. The CDR3 DNA follows: TGTGCCAGCAGCTGGGGAGCCACAGATACGCAGTATTTT. This gives the protein CASSWGATDTQYF.

This clonotype occurred many times. This chain uses TRBV6-2 or TRBV6-3 with TRBJ2-3; D is perhaps TRBD2 (6 bases). This CDR3 is 17 amino acids long. Germline loops: CDR1 MNHEY, CDR2 SVGEGT. Trimming shortened V by 2 bases and J by 2 bases, and 17 bases separated the two germline ends. Here the CDR3 DNA reads TGTGCCAGCAGTTACCCAGCTAGATGGGAGGTCACAGATACGCAGTATTTT. Translating it yields CASSYPARWEVTDTQYF.

This chain connects TRBV4-3 to TRBJ1-5; perhaps TRBD1 as D (6 bases). V was cut by 2 bases and J by 3 bases, with 11 bases left in between. The CDR3 is 15 residues long. Germline CDR1 LGHNA, CDR2 YSLEER. This CDR3 reads CASSQTGQPNQPQHF. The CDR3 DNA reads as TGCGCCAGCAGCCAAACAGGACAGCCCAATCAGCCCCAGCATTTT.

As concerns this clonotype: This CDR3 is missing its conserved last phenylalanine or tryptophan, likely due to a read error. The V and J genes are TRBV7-9 and TRBJ2-5, with a possible D match to TRBD2 (5 bases). The CDR3 is made up of 12 amino acids. Germline lookup yields CDR1 SEHNR and CDR2 FQNEAQ (reference sequence). V was clipped by 6 bases and J by 5 bases, with 10 bases between them. The CDR3 here is CASSSRRETQYS. The CDR3 DNA reads TGTGCCAGCAGTTCCCGGAGGGAGACCCAGTACTCC.

This clonotype was observed at least ten times. The CDR3 region is CSARDSGTGVRYTF. The CDR3 DNA reads TGCAGTGCTAGAGATTCGGGGACAGGGGTACGCTACACCTTC. This chain joins TRBV20-1 and TRBJ1-2; 10 bases match TRBD1. Germline V gene sequence: CDR1 DFQATT, CDR2 SNEGSKA (reference sequence). CDR3 length: 14 residues. Trimming cost V 0 bases and J 9 bases; bases outside gene matches: 7.

This clonotype was recorded many times. The chain has TRBV29-1 and TRBJ1-2; D is uncertain. Germline V gives CDR1 SQVTM, CDR2 ANQGSEA. The V end lost 4 bases, the J end lost 8 bases, and 2 bases lay between the germline ends. The CDR3 is 8 residues long. The CDR3 region is CSVGGYTF. In nucleotides, the CDR3 is TGCAGCGTTGGCGGCTACACCTTC. Complete variable domain (other parts from reference TRBV29-1 and TRBJ1-2): SAVISQKPSRDICQRGTSLTIQCQVDSQVTMMFWYRQQPGQSLTLIATANQGSEATYESGFVIDKFPISRPNLTFSTLTVSNMSPEDSSIYLCSVGGYTFGSGTRLTVV.